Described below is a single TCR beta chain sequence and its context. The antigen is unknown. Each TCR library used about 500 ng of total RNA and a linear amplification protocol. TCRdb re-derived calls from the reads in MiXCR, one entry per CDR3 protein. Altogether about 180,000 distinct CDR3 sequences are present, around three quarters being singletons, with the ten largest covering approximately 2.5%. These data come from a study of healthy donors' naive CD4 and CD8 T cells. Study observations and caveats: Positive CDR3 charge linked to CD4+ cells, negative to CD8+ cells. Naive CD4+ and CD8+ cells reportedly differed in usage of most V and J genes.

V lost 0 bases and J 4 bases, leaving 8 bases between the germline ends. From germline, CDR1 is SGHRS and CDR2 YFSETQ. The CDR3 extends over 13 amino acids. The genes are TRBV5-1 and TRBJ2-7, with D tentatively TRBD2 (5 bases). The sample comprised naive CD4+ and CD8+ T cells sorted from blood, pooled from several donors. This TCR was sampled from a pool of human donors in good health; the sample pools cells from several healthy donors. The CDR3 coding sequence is TGCGCCAGCAGCTTGGCGGACTTTTACGAGCAGTACTTC. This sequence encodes CASSLADFYEQYF.